These T cell receptor beta chains were read from a single sample in a study of cytomegalovirus exposure and HLA in healthy donors. Data came from immunoSEQ multiplex PCR; TCRdb stores just in-frame clones and leaves some out. The data show approximately 110,000 clones, with 73% seen just once and approximately 4.3% held by the top ten. Material: PBMCs. Receptor source: a man in his sixties in good health and CMV-seropositive. CDR3s include the opening cysteine and the closing phenylalanine or tryptophan. The D gene is left open where the match is weak. The size entry is marked missing in some rows and otherwise reads once, few, many or a size class.

J gene,V gene,clone size,D gene,CDR3 protein,CDR3 DNA
TRBJ2-1,TRBV5-6,-,TRBD1,CASSLGTGYPYNEQFF,TGTGCCAGCAGCTTAGGGACAGGGTACCCCTACAATGAGCAGTTCTTC
TRBJ2-1,TRBV5-1,-,TRBD2,CASNPASGGHNEQFF,TGCGCCAGCAATCCCGCTAGCGGGGGCCACAATGAGCAGTTCTTC
TRBJ1-6,TRBV5-1,-,-,CASSLAGMESPLHF,TGCGCCAGCAGCTTGGCGGGGATGGAGTCACCCCTCCACTTT
TRBJ1-5,TRBV6-4,-,-,CASSDSPRGYQPQHF,TGTGCCAGCAGTGACTCTCCCAGGGGTTATCAGCCCCAGCATTTT
TRBJ1-1,TRBV7-3,many,TRBD1,CASSLTPGGNTEAFF,TGTGCCAGCAGCTTAACACCAGGGGGGAACACTGAAGCTTTCTTT
TRBJ1-2,TRBV2,-,-,CASSVGGEGYTF,TGTGCCAGCAGTGTAGGAGGGGAGGGCTACACCTTC
TRBJ2-5,TRBV7-6,-,-,CASSSVTGTQYF,TGTGCCAGCAGTAGCGTGACGGGGACCCAGTACTTC
TRBJ2-5,TRBV6-6,-,TRBD2,CASTPSGGAGETQYF,TGTGCCAGCACCCCTAGCGGGGGGGCCGGAGAGACCCAGTACTTC
TRBJ2-5,TRBV11-3,-,TRBD1,CASSAGQGGETQYF,TGTGCCAGCAGCGCCGGACAGGGGGGTGAGACCCAGTACTTC
TRBJ2-3,TRBV28,-,TRBD2,CASSVERGGADTQYF,TGTGCCAGCAGTGTAGAGCGGGGGGGCGCAGATACGCAGTATTTT
TRBJ2-7,TRBV2,-,-,CASSEYRAQEQYF,TGTGCCAGCAGTGAATACAGGGCGCAAGAGCAGTACTTC
TRBJ1-6,TRBV6-5,few,TRBD1,CASRSGTGRPLHF,TGTGCCAGCAGAAGCGGGACAGGTCGTCCCCTCCACTTT
TRBJ2-7,TRBV10-1,-,-,CASSAAGDAYEQYF,TGCGCCAGCAGTGCGGCAGGGGATGCCTACGAGCAGTACTTC
TRBJ2-7,TRBV28,-,TRBD1,CASSLNPGQGPEQYF,TGTGCCAGCAGTTTAAATCCGGGACAGGGTCCCGAGCAGTACTTC
TRBJ2-3,TRBV9,few,TRBD2,CASSVSGGAGDTQYF,TGTGCCAGCAGCGTATCCGGGGGGGCTGGGGATACGCAGTATTTT
TRBJ1-1,TRBV19,-,TRBD1,CASSARGRSNAEAFF,TGTGCCAGTAGTGCAAGGGGGCGGTCGAACGCTGAAGCTTTCTTT
TRBJ1-1,TRBV5-6,-,-,CASSKGLLNTEAFF,TGTGCCAGCAGCAAGGGACTGCTGAACACTGAAGCTTTCTTT
TRBJ2-2,TRBV10-3,-,TRBD1,CAISERTGGTGELFF,TGTGCCATCAGTGAAAGGACAGGGGGCACCGGGGAGCTGTTTTTT
TRBJ1-2,TRBV7-2,-,-,CASSLTGMTDGYTF,TGTGCCAGCAGCTTAACAGGGATGACGGATGGCTACACCTTC
TRBJ2-2,TRBV10-1,-,-,CASSEGGANTGELFF,TGCGCCAGCAGTGAGGGGGGCGCGAACACCGGGGAGCTGTTTTTT
TRBJ2-3,TRBV4-1,-,TRBD2,CASSLQGLASDTQYF,TGCGCCAGCAGCCTCCAAGGACTAGCTTCCGATACGCAGTATTTT
TRBJ1-1,TRBV5-8,few,-,CASSLGRDTEAFF,TGTGCCAGCAGCTTGGGCCGGGACACTGAAGCTTTCTTT
TRBJ2-7,TRBV5-1,once,-,CASSLSAWEPYEQYF,TGCGCCAGCAGCTTGTCTGCGTGGGAGCCCTACGAGCAGTACTTC
TRBJ2-7,TRBV6-1,-,TRBD2,CASTLIGRGDLEQYF,TGTGCCAGCACTCTTATAGGGCGGGGGGACCTCGAGCAGTACTTC
TRBJ1-1,TRBV28,-,-,CASSLEPGAGHTEAFF,TGTGCCAGCAGTTTGGAACCAGGGGCGGGTCACACTGAAGCTTTCTTT
TRBJ1-2,TRBV5-4,-,-,CASSLDGIRGYTF,TGTGCCAGCAGCTTGGACGGGATCCGGGGCTACACCTTC
TRBJ2-5,TRBV10-3,-,TRBD2,CAISVGLAGIQETQYF,TGTGCCATCAGTGTCGGACTAGCGGGAATACAAGAGACCCAGTACTTC
TRBJ2-7,TRBV28,few,TRBD1,CASSFAPGQVLF,TGTGCCAGCAGTTTTGCTCCGGGACAGGTCCTCTTC
TRBJ1-5,TRBV28,-,-,CASRAGTPSNQPQHF,TGTGCCAGCAGAGCCGGGACACCTAGCAATCAGCCCCAGCATTTT
TRBJ1-1,TRBV7-9,-,TRBD1,CASAPDRFISTEAFF,TGTGCCAGCGCCCCGGACAGGTTTATTAGCACTGAAGCTTTCTTT
TRBJ1-1,TRBV18,-,-,CASSQSREGTEAFF,TGTGCCAGCTCACAGAGCCGGGAGGGCACTGAAGCTTTCTTT
TRBJ2-7,TRBV2,-,-,CASSGGIIYEQYF,TGTGCCAGCAGTGGAGGGATAATCTACGAGCAGTACTTC
TRBJ2-3,TRBV7-8,-,-,CASSLEGKWTDTQYF,TGTGCCAGCAGCTTAGAGGGGAAATGGACAGATACGCAGTATTTT
TRBJ2-5,TRBV15,once,-,CATSREQVQETQYF,TGTGCCACCAGCAGAGAGCAGGTCCAAGAGACCCAGTACTTC
TRBJ1-2,TRBV10-1,-,-,CASSEGTPQSYGYTF,TGCGCCAGCAGTGAGGGGACTCCCCAGAGCTATGGCTACACCTTC
TRBJ2-1,TRBV18,-,TRBD2,CASSPIAGQDNEQFF,TGTGCCAGCTCACCAATAGCGGGGCAGGACAATGAGCAGTTCTTC
TRBJ2-1,TRBV2,-,-,CASSATVSYNEQFF,TGTGCCAGCAGTGCGACTGTCTCCTACAATGAGCAGTTCTTC
TRBJ1-4,TRBV2,few,-,CASTGQGGTELFF,TGTGCCAGCACCGGGCAGGGTGGTACGGAACTGTTTTTT
TRBJ1-1,TRBV5-1,-,TRBD1,CASQTGEGWNTEAFF,TGCGCCAGCCAGACAGGGGAGGGGTGGAACACTGAAGCTTTCTTT
TRBJ2-3,TRBV5-4,-,-,CASSPERASVTQYF,TGTGCCAGCAGTCCTGAGAGGGCTAGTGTTACGCAGTATTTT
TRBJ2-5,TRBV7-2,-,-,CASSPRGAWVETQYF,TGTGCCAGCAGCCCACGGGGGGCCTGGGTGGAGACCCAGTACTTC
TRBJ2-3,TRBV25-1,-,-,CASSSVRGGGTDTQYF,TGTGCCAGCAGTAGTGTGCGGGGTGGAGGCACAGATACGCAGTATTTT
TRBJ2-2,TRBV27,-,TRBD1,CASSFSRGTGELFF,TGTGCCAGCAGTTTTAGCAGGGGGACCGGGGAGCTGTTTTTT
TRBJ1-4,TRBV19,-,-,CASKSATRTALNEKLFF,TGTGCCAGTAAATCGGCGACCAGGACAGCCCTTAATGAAAAACTGTTTTTT
TRBJ1-2,TRBV5-1,-,TRBD1,CASSLAARGNGYTF,TGCGCCAGCAGCTTGGCCGCCAGGGGGAATGGCTACACCTTC
TRBJ2-7,TRBV5-1,-,TRBD1,CASSSGQGGEQYF,TGCGCCAGCAGCTCTGGACAGGGAGGCGAGCAGTACTTC
TRBJ1-6,TRBV30,-,TRBD1,CACLGQGIWSGSPLHF,TGTGCCTGTTTGGGACAGGGGATTTGGAGTGGTTCACCCCTCCACTTT
TRBJ1-2,TRBV7-8,few,-,CASSPDYGEGYTF,TGTGCCAGCAGCCCCGACTACGGGGAAGGCTACACCTTC
TRBJ1-5,TRBV28,few,-,CASSLGGRDGEPQHF,TGTGCCAGCAGTTTAGGGGGGAGGGACGGAGAGCCCCAGCATTTT
TRBJ2-1,TRBV9,-,TRBD1,CASRGQGSSYNEQFF,TGTGCCAGCAGGGGACAGGGGAGCTCCTACAATGAGCAGTTCTTC
TRBJ1-2,TRBV6-5,-,-,CASSPSGTDKGYTF,TGTGCCAGCAGTCCATCCGGGACTGACAAGGGCTACACCTTC
TRBJ2-1,TRBV7-2,-,TRBD1,CASSLAHLGDRKFF,TGTGCCAGCAGCTTAGCTCACCTGGGGGACAGAAAGTTCTTC
TRBJ2-7,TRBV25-1,-,-,CASSGEGGGQYF,TGTGCCAGCAGTGGTGAGGGAGGGGGGCAGTACTTC